This is a list of T cell receptor beta chains from one sample in a study of T cell responses to AZD1222 COVID-19 vaccine. Sequencing used immunoSEQ multiplex PCR; TCRdb keeps in-frame clones, though not all of them. Among around 120,000 clones listed, 80% to 90% were seen once. The specimen was peripheral blood, collected on day 0 of AZD1222 vaccination. These TCRs come from an adult in good health. Each CDR3 is given with its conserved first and last residue. D genes are given only for firm matches. Part of the rows lack a size; the others show once, few, many or a class for expanded clones.

TRBV9	.	TRBJ2-5	.	CASSVVPQTGETQYF	TGTGCCAGCAGCGTAGTACCGCAAACAGGGGAGACCCAGTACTTC
TRBV6-5	.	TRBJ2-3	.	CASSPAGAGDTQYF	TGTGCCAGCAGTCCCGCGGGGGCAGGAGATACGCAGTATTTT
TRBV18	.	TRBJ1-1	.	CASSTQSNTEAFF	TGTGCCAGCTCAACACAGTCGAACACTGAAGCTTTCTTT
TRBV13	.	TRBJ2-4	.	CASSQRETRIQYF	TGTGCCAGCAGCCAACGGGAGACCCGCATTCAGTACTTC
TRBV6-5	.	TRBJ1-1	TRBD1	CASSPTGANTEAFF	TGTGCCAGCAGTCCGACAGGGGCTAACACTGAAGCTTTCTTT
TRBV7-6	.	TRBJ1-5	TRBD1	CASSTDRDSLGKPNQPQHF	TGTGCCAGCAGCACAGACCGGGACAGCCTAGGAAAACCCAATCAGCCCCAGCATTTT
TRBV19	.	TRBJ2-3	.	CASSMGGYGTDTQYF	TGTGCCAGTAGTATGGGAGGATACGGTACAGATACGCAGTATTTT
TRBV4-1	.	TRBJ1-3	.	CASSHQDVGGLSGNTIYF	TGCGCCAGCAGCCACCAGGACGTGGGGGGCCTCTCTGGAAACACCATATATTTT
TRBV11-2	once	TRBJ2-3	.	CASSSRASTDTQYF	TGTGCCAGCAGCTCCAGGGCGAGCACAGATACGCAGTATTTT
TRBV27	.	TRBJ1-5	.	CASSPSAGSSYSNQPQHF	TGTGCCAGCAGTCCCTCCGCGGGGAGCTCCTATAGCAATCAGCCCCAGCATTTT
TRBV6-6	.	TRBJ1-2	.	CASSYSRGYGYTF	TGTGCCAGCAGTTACTCGAGGGGGTATGGCTACACCTTC
TRBV7-9	.	TRBJ1-5	.	CASSSDGWPQHF	TGTGCCAGCAGCTCAGACGGTTGGCCCCAGCATTTT
TRBV11-2	few	TRBJ1-2	.	CASSPSHGQNYGYTF	TGTGCCAGCAGCCCATCACATGGACAGAACTATGGCTACACCTTC
TRBV10-3	.	TRBJ2-1	.	CAIPTVPGSYNEQFF	TGTGCCATTCCCACGGTCCCCGGCTCCTACAATGAGCAGTTCTTC
TRBV4-2	.	TRBJ2-3	TRBD2	CASSQAGGPTDTQYF	TGTGCCAGCAGCCAAGCGGGGGGACCCACAGATACGCAGTATTTT
TRBV30	.	TRBJ1-2	.	CAWRVTGYPSGYGYTF	TGTGCCTGGAGGGTGACAGGCTACCCGTCCGGCTATGGCTACACCTTC
TRBV6-5	.	TRBJ1-1	.	CASGGGTPSNTEAFF	TGTGCCAGTGGAGGGGGTACACCGTCGAACACTGAAGCTTTCTTT
TRBV29-1	.	TRBJ1-2	TRBD1	CSVAPGQANYGYTF	TGCAGCGTCGCCCCGGGACAGGCAAACTATGGCTACACCTTC
TRBV3-1/TRBV3-2	.	TRBJ1-1	.	CASSQWAGVSEAFF	TGTGCCAGCAGCCAATGGGCAGGGGTATCTGAAGCTTTCTTT
TRBV12-3/TRBV12-4	few	TRBJ1-2	.	CASSVKPSYGYTF	TGTGCCAGCAGTGTCAAACCCAGTTATGGCTACACCTTC
TRBV18	.	TRBJ2-6	.	CASSHGATGANVLTF	TGTGCCAGCTCCCACGGGGCTACTGGGGCCAACGTCCTGACTTTC
TRBV15	.	TRBJ2-5	TRBD2	CATSRPPLAEKTQYF	TGTGCCACCAGCAGACCTCCCCTAGCGGAAAAGACCCAGTACTTC
TRBV11-2	.	TRBJ2-7	.	CASSLDPQGEQYF	TGTGCCAGCAGCTTAGATCCCCAGGGCGAGCAGTACTTC
TRBV4-1	.	TRBJ1-5	.	CASSQDRGYSNQPQHF	TGCGCCAGCAGCCAAGACCGGGGGTATAGCAATCAGCCCCAGCATTTT
TRBV6-2/TRBV6-3	.	TRBJ2-1	TRBD2	CASSYSSLLAGVTYNEQFF	TGTGCCAGCAGTTACTCGAGTTTACTAGCGGGGGTAACCTACAATGAGCAGTTCTTC
TRBV9	.	TRBJ1-4	.	CASSVVSLGKLFF	TGTGCCAGCAGCGTAGTCTCCCTGGGAAAACTGTTTTTT
TRBV15	.	TRBJ1-4	.	CATSPRVATNEKLFF	TGTGCCACCAGCCCGAGGGTTGCAACTAATGAAAAACTGTTTTTT
TRBV6-5	once	TRBJ1-1	.	CASSFDSMNTEAFF	TGTGCCAGCAGTTTCGACAGCATGAACACTGAAGCTTTCTTT
TRBV10-3	.	TRBJ1-1	.	CAISDPRTGPAFF	TGTGCCATCAGTGATCCGCGGACCGGACCCGCTTTCTTT
TRBV2	.	TRBJ1-6	.	CASREEVAREPLHF	TGTGCCAGCAGGGAAGAGGTGGCTCGAGAACCCCTCCACTTT
TRBV4-2	.	TRBJ2-3	TRBD2	CASSQASSGGNTDTQYF	TGTGCCAGCAGCCAAGCTTCTAGCGGGGGAAACACAGATACGCAGTATTTT
TRBV6-5	.	TRBJ1-6	TRBD1	CASSPDRADNSPLHF	TGTGCCAGCAGCCCGGACAGGGCTGATAATTCACCCCTCCACTTT
TRBV5-4	.	TRBJ2-3	.	CASSLLITDTQYF	TGTGCCAGCAGCTTGCTTATCACAGATACGCAGTATTTT
TRBV7-6	.	TRBJ1-5	.	CASSLVGGQSNQPQHF	TGTGCCAGCAGCTTAGTTGGTGGACAGTCCAATCAGCCCCAGCATTTT
TRBV19	.	TRBJ2-1	TRBD2	CASTGAGGSSYNEQFF	TGTGCCAGTACCGGAGCGGGGGGTAGCTCCTACAATGAGCAGTTCTTC
TRBV5-1	once	TRBJ2-3	TRBD1	CASRGRGTGPSTDTQYF	TGCGCCAGCAGGGGGCGCGGGACAGGACCTAGCACAGATACGCAGTATTTT
TRBV2	.	TRBJ2-7	TRBD1	CASTLAGQGAEQYF	TGTGCCAGCACCCTTGCGGGACAGGGGGCCGAGCAGTACTTC
TRBV7-2	.	TRBJ2-7	TRBD2	CASSLSGTPYEQYF	TGTGCCAGCAGCTTAAGCGGGACCCCCTACGAGCAGTACTTC
TRBV11-2	.	TRBJ2-5	.	CASSLEFRSYQETQYF	TGTGCCAGCAGCTTAGAGTTCAGGTCGTACCAAGAGACCCAGTACTTC
TRBV5-1	.	TRBJ1-2	TRBD1	CASSLEGQGFNYGYTF	TGCGCCAGCAGCTTGGAGGGACAGGGGTTCAACTATGGCTACACCTTC
TRBV24-1	.	TRBJ2-7	.	CATSDLWQPIPCEQYF	TGTGCCACCAGTGATTTGTGGCAGCCGATACCCTGCGAGCAGTACTTC
TRBV5-1	once	TRBJ2-5	.	CASSLRSRQETQYF	TGCGCCAGCAGCCTGAGGAGTAGACAAGAGACCCAGTACTTC
TRBV5-1	.	TRBJ1-5	.	CASSPEVTRVTISNQPQHF	TGCGCCAGCAGCCCGGAAGTTACTCGGGTCACAATATCCAATCAGCCCCAGCATTTT
TRBV10-1	.	TRBJ2-1	.	CASSEAPGSSGNEQFF	TGCGCCAGCAGTGAGGCCCCCGGGTCCTCAGGGAATGAGCAGTTCTTC
TRBV4-2	.	TRBJ2-2	.	CASSRGFGTGELFF	TGTGCCAGCAGCCGGGGGTTTGGCACCGGGGAGCTGTTTTTT
TRBV3-1/TRBV3-2	.	TRBJ2-5	TRBD2	CASSQGLAGVGETQYF	TGTGCCAGCAGCCAAGGGCTAGCGGGGGTAGGGGAGACCCAGTACTTC
TRBV6-1	few	TRBJ2-7	TRBD2	CASSETSGAYEQYF	TGTGCCAGCAGTGAGACTAGCGGAGCCTACGAGCAGTACTTC
TRBV6-5	.	TRBJ1-5	.	CASTPRGTSNQPQHF	TGTGCCAGCACTCCTCGAGGGACTAGCAATCAGCCCCAGCATTTT
TRBV10-2	.	TRBJ1-1	.	CASRGTGRTEAFF	TGCGCCAGCAGAGGGACCGGGAGGACTGAAGCTTTCTTT
TRBV19	.	TRBJ2-1	.	CASSIVTDGEQFF	TGTGCCAGTAGTATAGTGACAGATGGGGAGCAGTTCTTC
TRBV5-1	.	TRBJ2-7	.	CASSLEGRGSYEQYF	TGCGCCAGCAGCTTGGAAGGCAGGGGAAGCTACGAGCAGTACTTC
TRBV6-1	few	TRBJ2-7	.	CASSEQPGHEVEQYF	TGTGCCAGCAGTGAACAACCGGGACATGAGGTCGAGCAGTACTTC
TRBV2	.	TRBJ2-3	.	CASSQLEGPFF	TGTGCCAGCAGTCAACTAGAGGGCCCTTTTTTT